This T cell receptor beta chain was documented in a study of OX40 agonist ivuxolimab in advanced cancers. Overall study: Patients were roughly 81% male with ages roughly 20 to 80, mean about 54. Study-wide points: On average, CD8+ T cells showed a greater number of expanded clones than CD4+.

V trimming: 3 bases; J trimming: 0 bases; junction bases outside the gene matches: 6. CDR1 and CDR2 from the germline V gene are SGDLS and YYNGEE. The length of the CDR3 is 16 residues. The cohort excluded patients with autoimmune disease history or systemic immunosuppression. Data came from immunoSEQ multiplex PCR; TCRdb stores just in-frame clones and leaves some out. The data show about 91,000 clones, 84% seen once. Worth noting for this clone: Its antigen is unknown.

This TCR derives from an adult with an advanced solid tumor such as melanoma, head and neck, liver or kidney cancer. The V and J genes are TRBV9 and TRBJ1-3, with 7 bases aligning to TRBD1. This specimen was CD4+ or CD8+ T cells sorted from blood, taken in a trial of the OX40 agonist ivuxolimab. The CDR3 nucleotides are TGTGCCAGCAGCGAAAAGACAGGGCTCTCTGGAAACACCATATATTTT. This translates into CASSEKTGLSGNTIYF.